This T cell receptor beta chain derives from a study of follicular helper T cells after annual influenza vaccination (dated by TCRdb to 2016 to 2017). Background for the entire study: Blood was collected on days 0, 7 and 28 after each seasonal influenza vaccination. Some subjects were followed across successive annual vaccinations spanning the 2013-2014, 2014-2015 and 2015-2016 seasons to study recall of cTfh clones. One week after vaccination, a second recruited cohort of roughly 12 subjects (Table S1) displayed a similar ICOS+CD38+ cTfh response. Multi-year samples were available from six subjects, with four subjects covering two vaccination seasons and two subjects covering three seasons. The 2013-2014 samples were cryopreserved, while the 2015 samples were processed right after collection.

The time point label on this specimen signifies: 2015-2016 season, pre-vaccination. Adults were given seasonal inactivated influenza vaccine (Fluvarix), and sorted blood CD4 subsets were followed by TCRB sequencing before and after vaccination. To be eligible, subjects had to be community-dwelling and could not have received an influenza vaccine during the previous 6 months. Subjects were excluded for influenza vaccine contraindications, substance abuse, HIV/AIDS, active malignancy, immunomodulatory medication, or active illness such as respiratory infection. Between about 35 and 110 mL of blood was sampled per time point. Non-naive CD4+CXCR5+PD-1+ cells were defined as circulating Tfh and were sorted into two fractions, ICOS+CD38+ and ICOS-CD38-. PBMC were isolated using Ficoll-Paque PLUS or SepMate separation. Before DNA was extracted, the cell subsets were sorted from PBMC using a BD FACS Aria.

Preparation of the library involved the immunoSEQ multiplex PCR assay. Adaptive Biotechnologies carried out TCRB amplification, library preparation, sequencing and preliminary bioinformatics at Survey level resolution. For TCRB sequencing, genomic DNA from sorted cTfh populations was amplified by multiplex PCR. The original methods were these. Clonality was computed in R as 1 minus normalized Shannon entropy; the Gini index was calculated with the R package ineq. The overlap score was defined as the summed counts of shared sequences divided by the total counts of all sequences in both compared samples. Significance of shared clonotypes was assessed by Fisher's exact test, with a theoretical repertoire of 10^7 TCRB sequences assumed. Imported from immuneACCESS, the table was reduced by TCRdb to in-frame sequences with V and J called. These copies leave out some clones; in studies compared against another copy, an unresolved V gene accounts for under half, and the cause of the remainder is not known. V, J and clone size were drawn from that table, and D and trimming were deduced from the DNA. A total of some 10,000 clones appear in this sample, roughly 80% of them only once. The top ten clones comprise more than 3.5% of the sample.

What the research found in general, with its limitations: Day 7 ICOS+CD38+ clones were most often found later in ICOS-CD38- cTfh, suggesting that subset may serve as a memory reservoir. ICOS+CD38+ cTfh clonality correlated with the frequency of that population, and its change correlated with the change in circulating plasmablast frequency. Successive annual vaccinations recalled a recurring oligoclonal ICOS+CD38+ cTfh response that included tetramer and AIM influenza-specific clonotypes. Productive TCRB sequences were recovered from only about 8.5-20% of analyzed cells, so rare clonotypes could not be sampled.

A word on this clone: The antigen it binds to is not known. One junction end disagrees with the germline gene, perhaps due to a read error.

This material consisted of CXCR5+ CD38- circulating T follicular helper cells from blood, taken on the day of influenza vaccination. The cell subset or site label for this specimen denotes: circulating Tfh, non-naive CD4+CXCR5+PD-1+ (ICOS+CD38+ or ICOS-CD38-). The source is an adult who received the influenza vaccine.

The nucleotide sequence reads as follows: TGCAGTGCAATAGGACAGGAGGTTGGCTTC. The encoded protein is CSAIGQEVGF. This chain joins TRBV20-1 to TRBJ2-7, and 7 junctional nucleotides match TRBD1. CDR1 is given as DFQATT and CDR2 as SNEGSKA, both from the germline V gene (reference sequence). The CDR3 goes from the cysteine to the phenylalanine over 10 residues. Of all the DNA, just the CDR3 is kept, 30 bases in frame from base 1.